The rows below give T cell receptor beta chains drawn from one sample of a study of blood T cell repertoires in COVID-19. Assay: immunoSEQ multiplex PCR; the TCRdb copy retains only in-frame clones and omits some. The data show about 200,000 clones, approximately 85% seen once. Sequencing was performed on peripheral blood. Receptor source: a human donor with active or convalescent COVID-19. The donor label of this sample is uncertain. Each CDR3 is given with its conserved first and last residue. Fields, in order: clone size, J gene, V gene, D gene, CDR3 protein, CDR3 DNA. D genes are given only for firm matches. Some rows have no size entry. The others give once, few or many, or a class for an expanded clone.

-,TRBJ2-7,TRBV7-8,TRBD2,CASSLARLAGGNYEQYF,TGTGCCAGCAGCTTAGCGAGACTAGCGGGAGGGAATTACGAGCAGTACTTC
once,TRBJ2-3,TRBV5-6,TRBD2,CASSPFGRDTQYF,TGTGCCAGCAGCCCCTTCGGGAGGGATACGCAGTATTTT
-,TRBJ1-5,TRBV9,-,CASSVEGVSQPQHF,TGTGCCAGCAGCGTAGAAGGGGTCTCCCAGCCCCAGCATTTT
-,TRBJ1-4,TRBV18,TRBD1,CASSPGTGNEKLFF,TGTGCCAGCTCACCGGGGACAGGGAATGAAAAACTGTTTTTT
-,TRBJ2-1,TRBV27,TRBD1,CASSLYGQAAYNEQFF,TGTGCCAGCAGTTTATATGGACAGGCGGCCTACAATGAGCAGTTCTTC
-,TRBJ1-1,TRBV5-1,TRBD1,CASSLMGQMNTEAFF,TGCGCCAGCAGCTTGATGGGACAGATGAACACTGAAGCTTTCTTT
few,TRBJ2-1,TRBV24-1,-,CATSDSTSSGSYNEQFF,TGTGCCACCAGTGATTCAACCTCCAGCGGCTCCTACAATGAGCAGTTCTTC
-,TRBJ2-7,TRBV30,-,CAWSDGGGVYEQYF,TGTGCCTGGAGTGATGGAGGGGGCGTCTACGAGCAGTACTTC
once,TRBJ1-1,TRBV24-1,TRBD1,CATSETGAPNTEAFF,TGTGCCACCAGTGAAACAGGGGCACCGAACACTGAAGCTTTCTTT
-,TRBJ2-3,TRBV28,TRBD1,CASSLPGTVNQDTQYF,TGTGCCAGCAGTCTCCCCGGGACAGTGAATCAAGATACGCAGTATTTT
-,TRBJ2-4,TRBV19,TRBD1,CASSQRTGGMNIQYF,TGTGCCAGTAGCCAACGGACAGGGGGCATGAACATTCAGTACTTC
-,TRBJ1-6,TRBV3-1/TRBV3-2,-,CASSPAQGFALHF,TGTGCCAGCAGCCCGGCACAGGGTTTTGCCCTCCACTTT
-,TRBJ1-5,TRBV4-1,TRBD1,CASSTGTGSHQPQHF,TGCGCCAGCAGCACCGGGACAGGGTCCCATCAGCCCCAGCATTTT
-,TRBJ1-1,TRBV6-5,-,CASSYGGVNTEAFF,TGTGCCAGCAGTTACGGGGGGGTGAACACTGAAGCTTTCTTT
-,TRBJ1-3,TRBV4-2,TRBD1,CASSQGDSQRNTIYF,TGTGCCAGCAGCCAAGGGGACAGCCAGAGAAACACCATATATTTT
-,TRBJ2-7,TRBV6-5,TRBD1,CASTYGTGEVEQYF,TGTGCCAGCACCTATGGGACAGGGGAGGTCGAGCAGTACTTC
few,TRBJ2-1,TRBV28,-,CASSLSPQGYNEQFF,TGTGCCAGCAGTTTATCCCCCCAGGGTTACAATGAGCAGTTCTTC
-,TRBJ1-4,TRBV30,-,CAWNGLGGEKLFF,TGTGCCTGGAACGGACTCGGAGGGGAAAAACTGTTTTTT
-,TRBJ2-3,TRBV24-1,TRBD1,CATSDPGQVMSTDTQYF,TGTGCCACCAGTGATCCAGGACAGGTCATGAGCACAGATACGCAGTATTTT
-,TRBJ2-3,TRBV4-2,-,CASSQEPRGDTQYF,TGTGCCAGCAGCCAAGAACCGCGGGGCGATACGCAGTATTTT
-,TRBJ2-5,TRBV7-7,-,CASSFSQGTGETQYF,TGTGCCAGCAGCTTTTCCCAGGGGACGGGAGAGACCCAGTACTTC
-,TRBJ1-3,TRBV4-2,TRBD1,CASSQESAGGFSGNTIYF,TGTGCCAGCAGCCAAGAGTCGGCAGGGGGCTTCTCTGGAAACACCATATATTTT
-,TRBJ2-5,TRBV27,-,CASGGLARGETQYF,TGTGCCAGCGGAGGGCTAGCGCGAGGGGAGACCCAGTACTTC
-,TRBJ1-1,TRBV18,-,CASSPERVEGEAFF,TGTGCCAGCTCACCGGAGAGGGTTGAAGGTGAAGCTTTCTTT
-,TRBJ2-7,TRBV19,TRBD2,CASSMVSSGVSYEQYF,TGTGCCAGTAGTATGGTTTCTAGCGGAGTTTCCTACGAGCAGTACTTC
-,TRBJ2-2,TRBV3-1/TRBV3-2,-,CASSQASGELFF,TGTGCCAGCAGCCAAGCCTCCGGGGAGCTGTTTTTT
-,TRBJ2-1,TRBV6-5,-,CASTAPGSQEQFF,TGTGCCAGCACCGCACCGGGGTCTCAGGAGCAGTTCTTC
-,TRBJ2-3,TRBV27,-,CASNDLARYTDTQYF,TGTGCCAGCAATGATCTAGCGCGTTACACAGATACGCAGTATTTT
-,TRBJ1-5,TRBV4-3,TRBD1,CASSQSTGLGGNQPQHF,TGCGCCAGCAGCCAATCGACAGGGTTGGGGGGCAATCAGCCCCAGCATTTT
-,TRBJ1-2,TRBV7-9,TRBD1,CASSPRDRVFYGYTF,TGTGCCAGCAGCCCACGGGACAGGGTGTTCTATGGCTACACCTTC
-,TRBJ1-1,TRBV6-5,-,CASSYRGGNTEAFF,TGTGCCAGCAGTTACCGGGGGGGGAACACTGAAGCTTTCTTT
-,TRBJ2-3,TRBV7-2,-,CASSSFSAASTDTQYF,TGTGCCAGCAGCTCGTTTAGCGCGGCTAGCACAGATACGCAGTATTTT